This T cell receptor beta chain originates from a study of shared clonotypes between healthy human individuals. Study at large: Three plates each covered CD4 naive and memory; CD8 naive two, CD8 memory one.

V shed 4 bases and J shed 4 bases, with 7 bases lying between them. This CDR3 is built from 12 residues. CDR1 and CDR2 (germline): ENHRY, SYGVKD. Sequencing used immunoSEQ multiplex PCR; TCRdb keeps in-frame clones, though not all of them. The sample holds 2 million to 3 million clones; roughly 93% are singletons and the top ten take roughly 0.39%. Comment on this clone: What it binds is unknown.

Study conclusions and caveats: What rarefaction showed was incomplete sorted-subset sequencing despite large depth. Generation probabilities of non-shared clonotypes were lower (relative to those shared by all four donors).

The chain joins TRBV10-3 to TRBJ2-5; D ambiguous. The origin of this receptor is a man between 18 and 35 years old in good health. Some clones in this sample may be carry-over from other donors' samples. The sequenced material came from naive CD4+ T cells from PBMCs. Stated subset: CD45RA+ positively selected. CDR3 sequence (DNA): TGTGCCATCAGTGGGGCCCCAGAGACCCAGTACTTC. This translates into CAISGAPETQYF.